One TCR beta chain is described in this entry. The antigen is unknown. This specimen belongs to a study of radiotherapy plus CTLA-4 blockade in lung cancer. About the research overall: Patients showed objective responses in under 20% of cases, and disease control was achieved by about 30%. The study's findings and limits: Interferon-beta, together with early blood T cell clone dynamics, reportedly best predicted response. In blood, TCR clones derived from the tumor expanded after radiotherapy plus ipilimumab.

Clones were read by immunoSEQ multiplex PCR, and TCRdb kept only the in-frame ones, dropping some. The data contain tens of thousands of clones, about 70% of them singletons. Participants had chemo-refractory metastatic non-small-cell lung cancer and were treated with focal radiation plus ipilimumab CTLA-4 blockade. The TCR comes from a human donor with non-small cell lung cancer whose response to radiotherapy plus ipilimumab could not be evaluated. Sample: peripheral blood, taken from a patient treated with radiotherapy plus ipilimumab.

The CDR3 reads CASSPNGQGLGYTF. The CDR3 region has the DNA TGTGCCAGCTCACCCAACGGACAGGGTTTAGGCTACACCTTC. The chain couples TRBV18 to TRBJ1-2; 8 nucleotides match TRBD1. The CDR3 length is 14 residues. With 3 bases clipped from V and 8 bases from J, the junction kept 8 bases outside the gene matches. The V gene's germline CDR1 is KGHSH and CDR2 LQKENI.